This T cell receptor (beta chain) came from a study of vaccination effects on CD4 cells after COVID-19 (dated 2022 in TCRdb). Some background on the complete study: To identify antigen-specific CD4+ T cell clonotypes by their expansion, the ViraFEST assay first stimulated PBMC with viral peptide pools and then applied TCR sequencing. Post-vaccine samples across the study were collected a median of 72 days after the second dose, with a range of 14 to 241. Each well held two million PBMC cultured in IMDM containing about 5.5% human AB serum, around 10 IU/ml IL-2 and gentamicin, along with approximately 10 ug/ml peptides. The study compared SARS-CoV-2 spike-specific CD4+ TCR repertoires before and after mRNA vaccination in COVID-19 convalescent patients and infection-naive vaccine recipients. The full study included ten to eleven COVID-19 convalescent patients and several SARS-CoV-2-naive healthy vaccine recipients. In the study, cultures from other donors were sequenced using the Oncomine TCR Beta short-read assay on an Illumina iSeq 100. What the research found in general, with its limitations: In healthy vaccine recipients, vaccine-induced clones were almost all SARS-CoV-2 mono-reactive, with only 1 of 255 cross-reactive with common cold coronaviruses. The study was limited by a small number of convalescent patients and lacked early post-infection timepoints. Both infection-induced and vaccine-induced clones contracted markedly at late post-vaccination timepoints, which is consistent with waning T cell responses.

The trim is 5 bases for V and 2 bases for J, with a gap of 12 bases between the germline ends. The CDR3 spans 13 residues, from the cysteine through the phenylalanine. Here the CDR3 DNA is all that survives: 39 bases in frame from base 1. The germline V gene yields SQVTM for CDR1 and ANQGSEA for CDR2. Libraries were prepared through the immunoSEQ multiplex PCR assay. DNA from the cultured and isolated CD4+ T cells underwent TCR beta CDR3 sequencing. Per the source publication's procedure: The analysis removed non-productive TCR sequences, trimmed reads to the CDR3 region, and retained only CDR3s that were 7 or more amino acids long. Antigen-specific clonotypes were identified with the MANAFEST web app by comparing expansion in peptide wells against reference cultures. Positive clones required FDR<0.05 expansion versus reference and all other wells, odds ratio above 5, and frequency above 0.1% in two replicate wells. A clonotype was defined as cross-reactive if the clonotype was significantly expanded both in SARS-CoV-2 spike wells and in at least one common cold coronavirus spike condition. Using the stringdist R package, CDR3 similarity was measured by Levenshtein distance, and unrooted trees were constructed with ape in R 3.6.1. The immuneACCESS repertoire file appears here via TCRdb, limited to in-frame rearrangements. These files lack a portion of the clones; in checked studies, under half of the deficit traces to unresolved V genes, and the cause of the others is not known. That table furnishes V, J and clone size, whereas the DNA furnished D and trimming. The table for this sample lists just over 55,000 clones; under 85% of them were counted only once. The ten largest make up around 4% of the sample.

About this clone: The antigen it binds to is not known. It has no much larger one-base neighbor in the sample; base qualities were not kept.

After approximately 11 days of culture, CD4+ T cells were isolated with the EasySep CD4+ T cell isolation kit. Participants received two doses of either the BNT162b2 or the mRNA-1273 mRNA SARS-CoV-2 vaccine. Negative nucleocapsid antibody results before and after vaccination confirmed that the healthy vaccine recipients had no prior SARS-CoV-2 infection. On days 3 and 7, half of the culture medium was replaced with fresh IL-2-containing medium. Unless noted otherwise, every peptide stimulation condition was grown in triplicate wells. PBMC were separated from whole blood using Ficoll-Paque Plus gradient centrifugation and were then either cryopreserved at -140C or used fresh. The QIAamp micro DNA kit was used to extract genomic DNA from the cultured CD4+ T cells.

The chain links TRBV29-1 with TRBJ1-1; TRBD1 could be the D gene, as 5 bases match. Sequences were derived from CD4+ T cells from PBMCs cultured without peptide, sampled after COVID-19 vaccination. This TCR derives from a human donor who received a COVID-19 vaccine. The CDR3 is CSVSSGTNTEAFF. In nucleotide form, the sequence is TGCAGCGTTTCTTCCGGGACCAACACTGAAGCTTTCTTT.